This T cell receptor (beta chain) was identified during a study of blood T cells in healthy people across ages. Findings of the study overall: Naive T cell percentage and TCR beta diversity correlated strongly. Without sorted subsets, naive and antigen-experienced compartments could not be conclusively compared.

Worth noting for this clonotype: The antigen remains undetermined.

This CDR3 contains 16 residues. The trim removed 6 bases at V and 4 bases at J, leaving 10 bases unmatched. Together with a sample-barcoded 5' primer, a J-beta primer mix was included in a second PCR lasting about 6 to 11 cycles. TCRdb recomputed calls from the 5' RACE reads with MiXCR, one row per CDR3 protein. Counted here are over 450,000 distinct CDR3 sequences, less than 25% occurring once; the ten biggest clones make up less than 9%. This same sample was also part of a study on T cells of mothers and their children. This second study notes: Several million TCR beta reads per child versus over 9 million per mother. Mother-child pairs who were related displayed a slightly higher overlap than unrelated pairs, a difference that was non-significant.

This chain joins TRBV12-3 or TRBV12-4 and TRBJ1-1, with 11 bases fitting TRBD1. The TCR comes from a boy aged 5-17 years in good health. Sequencing was performed on blood. CDR3 region: CASRTGTGGRGTEAFF. CDR3 sequence (DNA): TGTGCCAGCAGAACCGGGACAGGGGGTAGGGGCACTGAAGCTTTCTTT.